These 23 T cell receptor beta chains came from one sample sequenced in a study of vaccination and CD4 T cells after COVID-19. At the Johns Hopkins FTIC core, DNA taken from cultured CD4+ T cells was sequenced by way of the Oncomine TCR Beta short-read assay. MiXCR, applied by TCRdb to the PCR reads, yields one record per CDR3 protein. The sample contains roughly 12,000 distinct CDR3 sequences, less than 70% of which appear only once. For these TCRs, the target antigens are not known. The treatment here: approximately 11-day PBMC culture with coronavirus spike peptide pools or control peptides (ViraFEST assay). The sequenced material came from CD4+ T cells from blood, cultured in vitro. The receptors come from a human donor who had recovered from COVID-19.

The chain recombines TRBV6-1 with TRBJ2-2, with 13 bases fitting TRBD2. J lost 10 bases, V lost 6 bases, and 5 bases had no gene match. Germline V gene data show CDR1 as MNHNS and CDR2 as SASEGT. CDR3 length: 14 amino acids. DNA for the CDR3: TGTGCCAGCAGCCGACTAGCGGGAGGAAAGGAGCTGTTTTTT. It yields the protein CASSRLAGGKELFF.

Here the CDR3 DNA reads TGTGCCAGCAGTTCCTCTACATATAGCAATCAGCCCCAGCATTTT. This encodes CASSSSTYSNQPQHF. The rearrangement joins TRBV28 to TRBJ1-5, with D unclear. Trimming took 4 bases from V and 0 from J, leaving 10 bases between them. CDR3 length: 15 amino acids. The germline CDR1 and CDR2 sequences are MDHEN and SYDVKM.

This clonotype was seen only a few times. The V call is TRBV6-1, the J call TRBJ1-2; a weak D match, TRBD1 (6 bases). This CDR3 has 14 residues. The germline gives CDR1 MNHNS, CDR2 SASEGT. The V end lost 2 bases, the J end lost 8 bases, and 15 bases lay between the germline ends. The CDR3 nucleotides read TGTGCCAGCAGTGAAACGGGGGCGTCGGTCGGCTACACCTTC. It specifies CASSETGASVGYTF.

V and J are TRBV27 and TRBJ1-1; 9 bases agree with TRBD1. Looked up from germline, CDR1 is MNHEY and CDR2 is SMNVEV (reference sequence). The CDR3 length is 15 residues. Germline trimming cut 5 bases from V and 1 base from J; bases unmatched to any gene: 5. The CDR3 bases are TGTGCCAGCAGTCGGGGGACAGGGCGGAACACTGAAGCTTTCTTT. Protein sequence: CASSRGTGRNTEAFF.

The J gene is TRBJ2-7, the V gene TRBV11-2; possibly TRBD1 for D (6 bases). V gave up 6 bases and J gave up 1 base, with 16 bases separating them. The length of the CDR3 is 15 residues. Germline values: CDR1 SGHAT, CDR2 FQNNGV. CDR3 sequence (DNA): TGTGCCAGCAGGGATCCTGGGGGCAAGTCCTACGAGCAGTACTTC. It encodes CASRDPGGKSYEQYF.

This clonotype has more than one count but fewer than ten. The rearrangement links TRBV4-1 to TRBJ2-7; D possibly uses TRBD1 or TRBD2 (5 bases each). Germline CDR1 reads MGHRA; CDR2 reads YSYEKL. Deletions cut 2 bases from V and 1 base from J, with 15 bases between. The CDR3 is 16 residues long. The CDR3 loop is CASSQWGSRESYEQYF. In nucleotides, the CDR3 is TGCGCCAGCAGCCAATGGGGGTCCAGGGAATCCTACGAGCAGTACTTC.

Only a few counts were recorded for this clonotype. The chain couples TRBV7-6 to TRBJ2-5; D gene uncertain. The CDR3 extends over 15 amino acids. Trimming took 2 bases from V and 2 from J, leaving 12 bases between them. CDR1 SGHVS and CDR2 FNYEAQ come from the germline V gene. CDR3 nucleotide sequence: TGTGCCAGCAGCTTATTTTGGGTCTCACAAGAGACCCAGTACTTC. This encodes CASSLFWVSQETQYF.

The CDR3: CASSSEDANMNTEAFF. The CDR3 DNA is TGTGCCAGCAGTAGTGAGGACGCGAACATGAACACTGAAGCTTTCTTT. The chain joins TRBV6-4 to TRBJ1-1, with no clear D. CDR1 is MRHNA, CDR2 SNTAGT, per germline. V dropped 5 bases and J dropped 0 bases, with 16 bases sitting between them. The length of the CDR3 is 16 residues.

The chain recombines TRBV7-9 with TRBJ2-1, with 9 bases lining up with TRBD1. J gave up 3 bases and V 3 bases, and 3 bases lay outside the gene matches. The CDR3 totals 15 residues. The germline V gene has CDR1 SEHNR and CDR2 FQNEAQ (reference sequence). The DNA for the CDR3 is TGTGCCAGCAGCTTTTGGGACAGGGACTACAATGAGCAGTTCTTC. Translated, it gives CASSFWDRDYNEQFF.

The chain is built from TRBV20-1 and TRBJ2-7; 7 nucleotides agree with TRBD2. V dropped 1 base and J dropped 7; count of bases not matched to a gene: 13. Germline lookup yields CDR1 DFQATT and CDR2 SNEGSKA (reference sequence). The CDR3 covers 15 residues. CDR3 in DNA: TGCAGTGCTAGAGTTGGGGGAGGGCCAATGGGTGAGCAGTACTTC. Translation: CSARVGGGPMGEQYF.

V and J are TRBV18 and TRBJ1-2; D is ambiguous. Trimming took off 2 bases at V and 6 bases at J, with 16 bases between the two ends. The CDR3 is 15 amino acids. Germline V lookup: CDR1 KGHSH, CDR2 LQKENI. Written as DNA, the CDR3 is TGTGCCAGCTCACCAGTTCGGACGGCCGGGGATGGCTACACCTTC. This codes for CASSPVRTAGDGYTF.

By proportion, this clonotype is large. This chain connects TRBV7-2 to TRBJ2-5, with a weak D call TRBD1 (6 bases). The V gene lost 4 bases and the J gene lost 6 bases, with 18 bases spanning the gap. This CDR3 is 15 amino acids long. From germline, CDR1 is SGHTA and CDR2 FQGNSA. Here the CDR3 reads CASSSPGTNRKTQYF. CDR3 bases: TGTGCCAGCAGCTCCCCGGGGACAAACCGGAAGACCCAGTACTTC.

The chain is built from TRBV11-2 and TRBJ2-1; 7 positions agree with TRBD2. This CDR3 has 14 residues. CDR1 SGHAT and CDR2 FQNNGV come from the germline V gene. The junction had 10 bases not matched to a gene; V was cut back by 5 bases and J by 9 bases. This chain's CDR3 is CASSPGLGAGEQFF. CDR3 sequence (DNA): TGTGCCAGCAGCCCCGGACTAGGGGCCGGTGAGCAGTTCTTC. The variable domain in full, completed from reference TRBV11-2 and TRBJ2-1, reads EAGVAQSPRYKIIEKRQSVAFWCNPISGHATLYWYQQILGQGPKLLIQFQNNGVVDDSQLPKDRFSAERLKGVDSTLKIQPAKLEDSAVYLCASSPGLGAGEQFFGPGTRLTVL.

This clonotype was seen only a few times. The chain employs TRBV2 and TRBJ1-1; no clear D. Trimming removed 7 bases at V and 1 base at J, with 10 bases between. CDR1 and CDR2 from the germline V gene are SNHLY and FYNNEI. The CDR3 spans 13 residues. CDR3 DNA: TGTGCCAGCACTTTGTTGCAGAACACTGAAGCTTTCTTT. It specifies CASTLLQNTEAFF.

The V gene is TRBV30, the J gene TRBJ2-1, with 10 bases that match TRBD2. Germline-derived CDR1 and CDR2 are GTSNPN and SVGIG (reference sequence). Trimming at V came to 0 bases and at J to 7 bases, leaving 3 bases not matched to a gene. The CDR3 extends over 14 amino acids. The CDR3 loop reads CAWSVASGSNEQFF. As DNA, the CDR3 is TGTGCCTGGAGTGTAGCTAGCGGGAGTAATGAGCAGTTCTTC.

The chain employs TRBV18 and TRBJ2-7; 8 bases are shared with TRBD2. Unmatched junction bases numbered 5, after V lost 5 bases and J lost 5 bases. The CDR3 runs 13 residues. CDR1 and CDR2 (germline): KGHSH, LQKENI. The CDR3 sequence: CASSSRGGDEQYF. The CDR3 DNA is TGTGCCAGCTCATCACGGGGGGGGGACGAGCAGTACTTC.

This clonotype was counted between two and nine times. V usage is TRBV7-9 and J usage is TRBJ2-7; 7 bases are shared with TRBD1. Per germline, CDR1 SEHNR and CDR2 FQNEAQ (reference sequence). V gave up 4 bases and J gave up 3 bases; unmatched junction bases: 9. The CDR3 has 15 residues. The CDR3 is CASSWGQSPNYEQYF. CDR3 DNA sequence: TGTGCCAGCAGCTGGGGACAGTCCCCCAACTACGAGCAGTACTTC.

This chain links TRBV6-2 or TRBV6-3 with TRBJ2-2; D possibly corresponds to TRBD1 (6 bases). CDR3 length: 14 residues. The germline gives CDR1 MNHEY, CDR2 SVGEGT. The V and J ends lost 5 bases and 7 bases respectively, with 14 bases between them. For the CDR3, the DNA is TGTGCCAGCAGTCGGAACCACAGGGTCGGGGAGCTGTTTTTT. It yields the protein CASSRNHRVGELFF.

This chain links TRBV29-1 with TRBJ1-1; 10 bases fit TRBD1. V was clipped by 7 bases and J by 4 bases; unmatched bases: 12. The CDR3 has 15 amino acids. Germline loops: CDR1 SQVTM, CDR2 ANQGSEA. The CDR3 sequence is CSGIRQGARRTEAFF. In DNA form, the CDR3 reads TGCAGCGGTATCCGACAGGGGGCGCGGCGCACTGAAGCTTTCTTT.

The chain joins TRBV24-1 to TRBJ2-3, with 8 bases identical to TRBD1. CDR1 and CDR2 from the germline V gene are KGHDR and SFDVKD. V trimming: 0 bases; J trimming: 4 bases; junction bases outside the gene matches: 8. This CDR3 has 17 residues. The CDR3 region has the DNA TGTGCCACCAGTGATTTGCATGGGCAGGGGGCTGCAGATACGCAGTATTTT. The encoded protein is CATSDLHGQGAADTQYF.

This rearrangement joins TRBV5-1 to TRBJ1-1; 8 bases map to TRBD1. The CDR3 runs to 14 residues. Trimming at V came to 2 bases and at J to 0 bases, leaving 0 bases not matched to a gene. CDR1 SGHRS and CDR2 YFSETQ come from the germline V gene. CDR3 nucleotide sequence: TGCGCCAGCAGCTTACAGGGGGTGAACACTGAAGCTTTCTTT. This encodes CASSLQGVNTEAFF.

The rearrangement uses TRBV6-1 and TRBJ2-1, with TRBD1 identical over 9 bases. With 8 bases clipped from V and 7 bases from J, the junction kept 6 bases outside the gene matches. Germline V lookup: CDR1 MNHNS, CDR2 SASEGT. This CDR3 is built from 13 residues. CDR3 bases: TGTGCCAGCGGGACAGGGTCTGCTAATGAGCAGTTCTTC. Protein: CASGTGSANEQFF.

The chain joins TRBV19 to TRBJ1-5; TRBD1 might be the D (6 bases). The CDR3 extends over 14 amino acids. V lost 3 bases and J lost 2, with 8 bases in between. Germline V lookup: CDR1 LNHDA, CDR2 SQIVND (reference sequence). CDR3 sequence reads: CASSMAGGNQPQHF. The CDR3 bases are TGTGCCAGTAGTATGGCAGGGGGCAATCAGCCCCAGCATTTT.